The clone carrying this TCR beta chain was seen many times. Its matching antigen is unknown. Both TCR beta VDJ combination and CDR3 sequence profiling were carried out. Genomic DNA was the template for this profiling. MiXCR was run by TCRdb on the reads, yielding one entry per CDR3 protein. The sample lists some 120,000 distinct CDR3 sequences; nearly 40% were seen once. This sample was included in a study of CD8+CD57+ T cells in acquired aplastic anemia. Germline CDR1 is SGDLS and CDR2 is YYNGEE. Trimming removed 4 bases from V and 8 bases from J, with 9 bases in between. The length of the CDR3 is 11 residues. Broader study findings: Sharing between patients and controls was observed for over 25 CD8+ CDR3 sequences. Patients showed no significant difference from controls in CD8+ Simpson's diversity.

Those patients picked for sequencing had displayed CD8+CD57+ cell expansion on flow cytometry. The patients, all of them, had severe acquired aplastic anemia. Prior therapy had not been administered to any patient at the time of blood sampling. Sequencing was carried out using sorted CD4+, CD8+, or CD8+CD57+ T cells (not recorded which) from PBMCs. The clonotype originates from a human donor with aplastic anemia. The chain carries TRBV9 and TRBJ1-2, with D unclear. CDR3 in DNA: TGTGCCAGCAGCACCCCTAGAGGCTACACCTTC. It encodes CASSTPRGYTF.